Below are 17 T cell receptor beta chains sequenced from a single sample in a study of blood T cell repertoires in COVID-19. Using immunoSEQ multiplex PCR, the repertoire was profiled, and TCRdb retains in-frame clones only, with some absent. The sample lists 200,000 to 300,000 clones, around four fifths occurring once. Sequencing was done on a sample of peripheral blood. All receptors come from a man aged 55 to 70 with acute or convalescent COVID-19.

The gene calls are TRBV9 and TRBJ2-5; D is undetermined. The CDR3 extends over 14 amino acids. Trimming removed 0 bases from V and 5 bases from J, with 11 bases in between. Germline CDR1 and CDR2: SGDLS and YYNGEE. CDR3 amino acids: CASSVEAFGETQYF. For the CDR3, the DNA is TGTGCCAGCAGCGTAGAAGCATTCGGGGAGACCCAGTACTTC.

This chain connects TRBV6-5 to TRBJ2-1; 14 bases agree with TRBD2. CDR3 length equals 15 residues. Looked up from germline, CDR1 is MNHEY and CDR2 is SVGAGI. The trim removed 0 bases at V and 15 bases at J, leaving 7 bases unmatched. DNA for the CDR3: TGTGCCAGCAGTTACTCGCGACTAGCGGGAGGGCCCTGGTTCTTC. Translating gives CASSYSRLAGGPWFF.

This clone was observed a few times. This chain uses TRBV14 with TRBJ2-7; weak D call: TRBD1 (5 bases). With 1 base removed from V and 5 bases from J, the gap between germline ends came to 15 bases. The CDR3 has 15 residues. Germline CDR1 SGHDN, CDR2 FVKESK. Here the CDR3 DNA reads TGTGCCAGCAGCCAAGTCTACCCCAGGGCGAACGAGCAGTACTTC. Its translation: CASSQVYPRANEQYF.

This chain connects TRBV18 to TRBJ2-3, with 8 nucleotides matching TRBD2. This CDR3 spans 16 amino acids. Germline V gene lookup returns CDR1 KGHSH and CDR2 LQKENI. Germline trimming cut 1 base from V and 3 bases from J; bases unmatched to any gene: 6. CDR3 sequence: CASSPRSGSRTDTQYF. In nucleotides, the CDR3 is TGTGCCAGCTCACCACGCAGCGGGAGTAGGACAGATACGCAGTATTTT.

This rearrangement joins TRBV6-5 to TRBJ1-4, with 7 bases identical to TRBD1. This CDR3 is built from 15 residues. V lost 1 base, J lost 5 bases, and 4 bases stayed unmatched. Germline loops: CDR1 MNHEY, CDR2 SVGAGI. CDR3 sequence (DNA): TGTGCCAGCAGTTACTTAGGGACAGAGAATGAAAAACTGTTTTTT. Translated, it gives CASSYLGTENEKLFF.

There are a few counts of this clone. The chain combines TRBV4-2 with TRBJ2-7, with 10 bases lining up with TRBD2. The germline V gene has CDR1 LGHNA and CDR2 YNFKEQ. With 1 base clipped from V and 4 bases from J, the junction kept 7 bases outside the gene matches. The length of the CDR3 is 16 residues. CDR3 residues: CASSQAFSSGSYEQYF. CDR3 sequence (DNA): TGTGCCAGCAGCCAAGCCTTCTCTAGCGGGAGTTACGAGCAGTACTTC.

The genes are TRBV6-4 and TRBJ1-1; possible D gene TRBD1, 5 bases. Germline lookup yields CDR1 MRHNA and CDR2 SNTAGT. The CDR3 has 14 residues. Trimming took 6 bases from V and 1 from J, leaving 12 bases between them. CDR3 region: CASRPQGGNTEAFF. Written as DNA, the CDR3 is TGTGCCAGCAGGCCCCAGGGAGGGAACACTGAAGCTTTCTTT.

This clone was picked up many times. V is TRBV19 and J is TRBJ1-2, with unresolved D. The germline CDR1 and CDR2 sequences are LNHDA and SQIVND (reference sequence). V was clipped by 5 bases and J by 5 bases, with 9 bases between them. This CDR3 is 12 amino acids long. CDR3 in amino acids: CASSVGAYGYTF. The CDR3, as DNA: TGTGCCAGTAGTGTCGGAGCTTATGGCTACACCTTC.

The gene calls are TRBV6-1 and TRBJ2-7; perhaps TRBD2 as D (5 bases). This CDR3 has 13 amino acids. The V end lost 7 bases, the J end lost 3 bases, and 13 bases lay between the germline ends. Germline CDR1 is MNHNS and CDR2 is SASEGT. The CDR3 protein is CASTPSGIYEQYF. As DNA, the CDR3 is TGTGCCAGCACCCCGTCGGGGATCTACGAGCAGTACTTC.

This rearrangement joins TRBV7-9 to TRBJ2-7, with 13 bases that match TRBD2. Germline CDR1 reads SEHNR; CDR2 reads FQNEAQ (reference sequence). V gave up 5 bases and J gave up 6 bases; unmatched junction bases: 10. This CDR3 contains 16 residues. The DNA for the CDR3 is TGTGCCAGCAGCCCCCGGACTAGCGGGAGCCCCTCCGAGCAGTACTTC. This sequence encodes CASSPRTSGSPSEQYF.

The rearrangement links TRBV29-1 to TRBJ2-6, with D perhaps matching TRBD1 (5 bases). The germline V gene encodes CDR1 SQVTM and CDR2 ANQGSEA. This CDR3 region has 14 residues. The V and J ends lost 6 bases and 3 bases respectively, with 12 bases between them. The CDR3 bases are TGCAGCGTGCCAGGGTCGGATGGGGCCAACGTCCTGACTTTC. It encodes CSVPGSDGANVLTF.

The rearrangement links TRBV6-5 to TRBJ1-1; TRBD1 is a possible D gene (5 bases). Germline lookup yields CDR1 MNHEY and CDR2 SVGAGI. This CDR3 comprises 14 residues. V lost 3 bases to trimming and J lost 1 base, with 9 bases between them. This chain's CDR3 is CASSYHTGNTEAFF. CDR3 in DNA: TGTGCCAGCAGTTATCATACAGGGAACACTGAAGCTTTCTTT.

The CDR3 DNA follows: TGCGCCAGCAGCTTGGGCCAGTTAAAAGAGACCCAGTACTTC. It specifies CASSLGQLKETQYF. The chain joins TRBV5-1 to TRBJ2-5, with D hard to call. The CDR3 covers 14 residues. Trimming cost V 0 bases and J 3 bases, with 9 bases left between them. From germline, CDR1 is SGHRS and CDR2 YFSETQ.

The chain combines TRBV27 with TRBJ1-1; D is possibly TRBD1 (6 bases). The CDR3 is 18 amino acids. V dropped 3 bases and J dropped 12 bases, with 32 bases sitting between them. Germline assignment: CDR1 MNHEY and CDR2 SMNVEV (reference sequence). The CDR3 sequence is CASSFSRNWDTPPKRPFF. CDR3 in DNA: TGTGCCAGCAGTTTTTCACGAAACTGGGACACTCCGCCAAAGCGTCCTTTCTTT.

The chain is built from TRBV5-1 and TRBJ1-2; the match to TRBD1 covers 8 bases. The V segment lost 0 bases and the J segment 5 bases; nucleotides outside the gene matches: 6. Germline CDR1 is SGHRS and CDR2 is YFSETQ. The CDR3 is 15 residues long. CDR3 bases: TGCGCCAGCAGCTTGGGACAGGGGAAGCTTTATGGCTACACCTTC. Translated, it gives CASSLGQGKLYGYTF.

The chain recombines TRBV9 with TRBJ1-3; TRBD1 matches at 7 bases. Looked up from germline, CDR1 is SGDLS and CDR2 is YYNGEE. V gave up 2 bases and J gave up 1 base; unmatched junction bases: 6. This CDR3 is 16 amino acids long. The CDR3 sequence is CASSVQQGSSGNTIYF. CDR3 in DNA: TGTGCCAGCAGCGTCCAACAGGGGAGTTCTGGAAACACCATATATTTT.

The rearrangement links TRBV5-1 to TRBJ2-3, with 9 bases that match TRBD1. The CDR3 spans 16 residues. Germline assignment: CDR1 SGHRS and CDR2 YFSETQ. J lost 7 bases, V lost 1 base, and 10 bases had no gene match. CDR3: CASSLIVGDRANTQYF. CDR3 DNA: TGCGCCAGCAGCTTGATTGTCGGGGACAGGGCAAATACGCAGTATTTT.